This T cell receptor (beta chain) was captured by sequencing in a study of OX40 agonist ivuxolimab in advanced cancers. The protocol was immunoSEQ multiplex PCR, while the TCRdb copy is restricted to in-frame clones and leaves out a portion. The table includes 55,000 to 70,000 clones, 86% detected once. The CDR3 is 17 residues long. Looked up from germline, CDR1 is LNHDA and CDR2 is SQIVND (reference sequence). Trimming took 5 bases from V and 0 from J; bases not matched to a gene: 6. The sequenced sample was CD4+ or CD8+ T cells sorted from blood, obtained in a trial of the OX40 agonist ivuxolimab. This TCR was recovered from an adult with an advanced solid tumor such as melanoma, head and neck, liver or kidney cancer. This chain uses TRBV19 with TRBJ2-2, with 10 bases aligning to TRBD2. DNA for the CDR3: TGTGCCAGTAGTGTACTAGCGGGACGAGCGAACACCGGGGAGCTGTTTTTT. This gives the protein CASSVLAGRANTGELFF.